This T cell receptor (beta chain) was profiled in a study of shared clonotypes between healthy human individuals. Across the study: Researchers assigned three CD4 naive, three CD4 memory, two CD8 naive and one CD8 memory plate to each donor.

Partitioning of CD4+ cells yielded a CD45RA+ naive subset and a CD45RA-negative memory subset. CDR1 and CDR2 from the germline V gene are SGHTS and YDEGEE. This CDR3 is built from 14 residues. The germline V and J ends were trimmed by 1 base and 4 bases, with 9 bases remaining between them. Generated by immunoSEQ multiplex PCR, the TCRdb table keeps only in-frame clones and is missing some. Here the sample spans fewer than 1.6 million clones, about 98.5% being singletons. V is TRBV5-8 and J is TRBJ1-5, with D uncertain. The sample comprised naive CD4+ T cells sorted from blood. The subset is: CD45RA+ positively selected. This receptor was obtained from a man aged 30 to 45 in good health. CDR3 loop: CASSLLRSNQPQHF. In DNA, the CDR3 is TGTGCCAGCAGCTTGCTCCGGAGTAATCAGCCCCAGCATTTT.